The text below deals with one T cell receptor (beta chain). Only in-frame clones appear in the TCRdb table, and some are missing; sequencing was by immunoSEQ multiplex PCR. This sample carries under 80,000 clones, about nine tenths of them seen once, and the ten largest clones take approximately 0.8%. This sample is part of a study of OX40 agonist ivuxolimab in advanced cancers. V lost 0 bases and J lost 2; bases outside the gene matches: 6. The CDR3 has 17 residues. Germline CDR1 SGHRS, CDR2 YFSETQ. This material consisted of CD4+ or CD8+ T cells sorted from blood, taken in a trial of the OX40 agonist ivuxolimab. This rearrangement joins TRBV5-1 to TRBJ2-3; TRBD1 matches at 10 bases. The TCR was taken from an adult with an advanced solid tumor such as melanoma, head and neck, liver or kidney cancer. In nucleotides, the CDR3 is TGCGCCAGCAGCTTGGTAGGACAGGGGGGCCCCACAGATACGCAGTATTTT. As protein: CASSLVGQGGPTDTQYF.